This T cell receptor (beta chain) came from a study of early T cells in non-severe SARS-CoV-2 infection. Via MiXCR, TCRdb re-called the 5' RACE reads, giving one row per CDR3 protein. The data contain some 27,000 distinct CDR3 sequences, approximately 4.6% of them seen just once; the ten biggest clones take up 12%. Study-level points and caveats: Sequences matched to VDJdb favored anti-spike CD8 responses, while private and CD4 specificities were missed.

With regard to this clonotype: What it binds is not known.

The sample taken for sequencing was whole blood. The TCR originated in an adult who was a healthcare worker with PCR-confirmed SARS-CoV-2 infection or an uninfected control (not recorded which).

The CDR3, as DNA: TGTGCCAGCAGTTATTACCCCGGGGGGGGGAGCACAGATACGCAGTATTTT. Translating gives CASSYYPGGGSTDTQYF. The chain employs TRBV6-5 and TRBJ2-3, with TRBD2 identical over 8 bases. This CDR3 contains 17 residues. Germline CDR1 is MNHEY and CDR2 is SVGAGI. Losses at the gene ends were 3 bases for V and 0 bases for J; bases not matched to a gene: 8.